Presented here are 20 T cell receptor beta chains from one specimen sequenced in a study of blood T cell repertoires in COVID-19. The protocol was immunoSEQ multiplex PCR, while the TCRdb copy is restricted to in-frame clones and leaves out a portion. The sample lists 100,000 to 150,000 clones; roughly 90% were seen once. Input material: peripheral blood. These receptors were obtained from a man in his 60s with COVID-19, enrolled during active disease.

This chain links TRBV12-5 with TRBJ1-2, with unresolved D. Germline CDR1 is LGHNT and CDR2 is FRNRAP. This CDR3 is built from 13 residues. V was cut by 5 bases and J by 1 base, with 8 bases left in between. The DNA for the CDR3 is TGTGCTAGTGGTAACGGAGTTAACTATGGCTACACCTTC. Translating gives CASGNGVNYGYTF.

This CDR3 reads CASSLGRVREAFF. The CDR3 region has the DNA TGCGCCAGCAGCTTAGGTCGGGTGCGGGAAGCTTTCTTT. V usage is TRBV5-1 and J usage is TRBJ1-1; the D is unclear. CDR3 length: 13 amino acids. V lost 2 bases and J 8 bases, leaving 13 bases between the germline ends. CDR1 SGHRS and CDR2 YFSETQ come from the germline V gene.

The chain recombines TRBV2 with TRBJ1-1, with D perhaps TRBD1 (6 bases). V was trimmed by 5 bases and J by 8 bases, leaving 15 bases between them. The CDR3 runs 13 residues. CDR1 and CDR2 (germline): SNHLY, FYNNEI. CDR3 DNA: TGTGCCAGCAGTATCGACAGAACAGGGGAAGCTTTCTTT. Translating it yields CASSIDRTGEAFF.

DNA of the CDR3: TGCGCCAGCAGCTCCCCGCAGGGTGGTAATGAAAAACTGTTTTTT. This encodes CASSSPQGGNEKLFF. V usage is TRBV5-1 and J usage is TRBJ1-4, with TRBD1 as a possible D gene (5 bases). Germline V gene data show CDR1 as SGHRS and CDR2 as YFSETQ. This CDR3 is built from 15 residues. V gave up 3 bases and J gave up 4 bases, with 13 bases separating them.

The chain combines TRBV12-5 with TRBJ1-1; D gene ambiguous. Germline CDR1 is LGHNT and CDR2 is FRNRAP. The V gene lost 2 bases and the J gene lost 4 bases, with 8 bases spanning the gap. The CDR3 is 13 amino acids. The CDR3 DNA reads as TGTGCTAGTGGTTTGAGTCGGGGCACTGAAGCTTTCTTT. Protein product: CASGLSRGTEAFF. Combining the CDR3 with reference TRBV12-5 and TRBJ1-1 gives the whole variable domain DARVTQTPRHKVTEMGQEVTMRCQPILGHNTVFWYRQTMMQGLELLAYFRNRAPLDDSGMPKDRFSAEMPDATLATLKIQPSEPRDSAVYFCASGLSRGTEAFFGQGTRLTVV.

A few counts support this clone. The chain employs TRBV7-9 and TRBJ2-2; D is unclear. This CDR3 comprises 14 residues. Germline CDR1 reads SEHNR; CDR2 reads FQNEAQ (reference sequence). The V and J ends lost 5 bases and 3 bases respectively, with 10 bases between them. The DNA for the CDR3 is TGTGCCAGCAGCCCCCTGTTAGACACCGGGGAGCTGTTTTTT. Protein product: CASSPLLDTGELFF.

The gene calls are TRBV27 and TRBJ1-1; TRBD1 matches at 8 bases. Trimming cost V 2 bases and J 2 bases; bases outside gene matches: 4. The CDR3 covers 15 residues. The germline gives CDR1 MNHEY, CDR2 SMNVEV (reference sequence). The CDR3: CASSLTGQANTEAFF. In nucleotides, the CDR3 is TGTGCCAGCAGTTTAACGGGACAGGCTAACACTGAAGCTTTCTTT.

This chain links TRBV3-1 (or the pseudogene TRBV3-2) with TRBJ2-1; TRBD2 matches at 11 bases. This CDR3 is 15 amino acids long. V lost 3 bases, J lost 4 bases, and 2 bases stayed unmatched. Germline V CDR1 and CDR2: LGHDT, YNNKEL (reference sequence). DNA for the CDR3: TGTGCCAGCAGCCACACTAGCGGGAGATACAATGAGCAGTTCTTC. This sequence encodes CASSHTSGRYNEQFF.

The rearrangement joins TRBV15 to TRBJ2-5; 7 bases fit TRBD2. CDR3 length: 15 residues. CDR1 LNHNV and CDR2 YYDKDF come from the germline V gene (reference sequence). Trimming removed 8 bases from V and 7 bases from J; junction bases left unmatched: 16. For the CDR3, the DNA is TGTGCCACCGGGGTCGGGAGGACCCGAACGGGGACCCAGTACTTC. Translating gives CATGVGRTRTGTQYF. The entire variable domain, with the rest obtained from reference TRBV15 and TRBJ2-5, is as follows: DAMVIQNPRYQVTQFGKPVTLSCSQTLNHNVMYWYQQKSSQAPKLLFHYYDKDFNNEADTPDNFQSRRPNTSFCFLDIRSPGLGDTAMYLCATGVGRTRTGTQYFGPGTRLLVL.

This chain uses TRBV7-9 with TRBJ1-4, with 10 nucleotides matching TRBD1. V trimming: 1 base; J trimming: 7 bases; junction bases outside the gene matches: 3. CDR3 size: 15 residues. Per germline, CDR1 SEHNR and CDR2 FQNEAQ (reference sequence). This CDR3 is CASSLGDRGIEKLFF. The CDR3 coding sequence is TGTGCCAGCAGCTTAGGGGACAGGGGAATTGAAAAACTGTTTTTT.

This clone appeared a few times. The genes are TRBV24-1 and TRBJ2-3, with TRBD1 identical over 9 bases. V was clipped by 3 bases and J by 2 bases; unmatched bases: 2. This CDR3 comprises 15 residues. Germline CDR1 KGHDR, CDR2 SFDVKD. CDR3 sequence: CATSDGQGHTDTQYF. DNA of the CDR3: TGTGCCACCAGTGATGGACAGGGGCACACAGATACGCAGTATTTT.

The V call is TRBV6-5, the J call TRBJ1-3, with a weak D call TRBD1 (5 bases). Germline CDR1 is MNHEY and CDR2 is SVGAGI. V lost 0 bases and J 4 bases, leaving 10 bases between the germline ends. The CDR3 contains 15 residues. The CDR3 DNA follows: TGTGCCAGCAGTTACTCAGGGCGACAGGGAAACACCATATATTTT. Translation gives CASSYSGRQGNTIYF.

The chain uses TRBV19 and TRBJ1-4; 9 bases match TRBD1. V lost 6 bases and J lost 3; bases outside the gene matches: 8. CDR1 is LNHDA, CDR2 SQIVND, per germline (reference sequence). This CDR3 contains 16 residues. CDR3 in DNA: TGTGCCAGTAGCCCTAGGGACAGGGTATCTAATGAAAAACTGTTTTTT. As protein: CASSPRDRVSNEKLFF.

The rearrangement links TRBV6-2 or TRBV6-3 to TRBJ1-4, with 7 bases aligning to TRBD1. CDR3 length equals 16 residues. After removal of 5 bases from V and 2 bases from J, the junction contained 8 bases not matched to a gene. Per the germline V gene, CDR1 is MNHEY and CDR2 is SVGEGT. The CDR3: CASSQIQGVTNEKLFF. The DNA for the CDR3 is TGTGCCAGCAGTCAAATCCAGGGGGTGACTAATGAAAAACTGTTTTTT.

This rearrangement joins TRBV19 to TRBJ2-3; 9 nucleotides match TRBD2. Germline assignment: CDR1 LNHDA and CDR2 SQIVND (reference sequence). V lost 8 bases to trimming and J lost 0 bases; unmatched junction nucleotides: 6. CDR3 size: 15 residues. CDR3: CASQRAGGSTDTQYF. The CDR3 DNA sequence: TGTGCCAGTCAGAGAGCGGGGGGTAGCACAGATACGCAGTATTTT.

This rearrangement joins TRBV7-9 to TRBJ1-5, with 12 positions matching TRBD1. Germline CDR1 and CDR2: SEHNR and FQNEAQ (reference sequence). The CDR3 totals 17 residues. V lost 6 bases to trimming and J lost 2 bases; unmatched junction nucleotides: 8. The CDR3, as DNA: TGTGCCAGCAGGCGGGGACAGGGGGCACAGGGCAATCAGCCCCAGCATTTT. This translates into CASRRGQGAQGNQPQHF.

V usage is TRBV19 and J usage is TRBJ1-1; 8 bases fit TRBD1. The V gene end was trimmed by 4 bases and the J gene end by 1 base; junction bases not matched to a gene: 2. The germline V gene has CDR1 LNHDA and CDR2 SQIVND (reference sequence). The CDR3 contains 14 residues. The chain's CDR3 is CASSTGTGNTEAFF. CDR3 DNA: TGTGCCAGTAGTACCGGGACAGGGAACACTGAAGCTTTCTTT.

The V and J genes are TRBV28 and TRBJ1-1, with TRBD1 matching 9 bases. The CDR3 totals 15 residues. CDR1 is MDHEN and CDR2 is SYDVKM in the germline V gene. V shed 6 bases, J shed 4 bases, and the junction held 9 bases outside the gene matches. The CDR3 loop reads CASSPGGQGSTEAFF. In DNA, the CDR3 is TGTGCCAGCAGCCCCGGGGGACAGGGAAGCACTGAAGCTTTCTTT.

The V call is TRBV6-1, the J call TRBJ1-2, with D unresolved. From germline, CDR1 is MNHNS and CDR2 SASEGT. Trimming left V 0 bases short and J 8 bases short, with 16 bases between. The CDR3 runs to 15 residues. In nucleotides, the CDR3 is TGTGCCAGCAGTGAAGCGCTCGGGATTCTGGGGGGCTACACCTTC. It is translated as CASSEALGILGGYTF.

This clone appeared many times. The CDR3 region has the DNA TGTGCCAGCAGCCGCAGGACTAGCGGGGGGGCTCTAGCCAAAAACATTCAGTACTTC. The encoded protein is CASSRRTSGGALAKNIQYF. The chain joins TRBV11-2 to TRBJ2-4; 15 positions match TRBD2. This CDR3 is 19 amino acids long. Germline lookup yields CDR1 SGHAT and CDR2 FQNNGV. The V segment lost 5 bases and the J segment 0 bases; nucleotides outside the gene matches: 8. The full variable domain, completed using reference TRBV11-2 and TRBJ2-4, is EAGVAQSPRYKIIEKRQSVAFWCNPISGHATLYWYQQILGQGPKLLIQFQNNGVVDDSQLPKDRFSAERLKGVDSTLKIQPAKLEDSAVYLCASSRRTSGGALAKNIQYFGAGTRLSVL.